This T cell receptor (beta chain) came from a study of shared clonotypes between healthy human individuals. Study as a whole: A donor's plate count was three for CD4 naive and three for CD4 memory; CD8 naive had two and CD8 memory one. Study findings and constraints: Generation of non-shared clonotypes was less probable than generation of clonotypes shared by all four donors.

The sample holds many counts of this clone. The antigen is unknown. Together with CD45RO+ cells, CCR7-negative CD45RA+ TemRA cells were included in CD8 memory. This CDR3 region has 18 residues. V lost 4 bases to trimming and J lost 3 bases; unmatched junction nucleotides: 13. From germline, CDR1 is MGHDK and CDR2 SYGVNS. Under the authors' procedure: ImmunoSEQ output lacked quality scores and full-length reads, limiting matched filtering. Method: immunoSEQ multiplex PCR; TCRdb's copy keeps in-frame clones and lacks some. V and J calls and clone size come straight from that table; D and trimming were deduced from the DNA. The data hold fewer than 150,000 clones, with about two thirds observed a single time.

This receptor was obtained from a woman in her twenties or thirties in good health. The sequenced sample consisted of memory CD8+ T cells sorted from blood. This sample's subset: CD45RO+ cells pooled with CCR7-negative TemRA cells. The chain carries TRBV25-1 and TRBJ2-1; 9 nucleotides agree with TRBD1. The CDR3 reads CASSGDRTGTGFYNEQFF. The CDR3 DNA reads TGTGCCAGCAGTGGAGACCGAACCGGGACAGGGTTCTACAATGAGCAGTTCTTC.